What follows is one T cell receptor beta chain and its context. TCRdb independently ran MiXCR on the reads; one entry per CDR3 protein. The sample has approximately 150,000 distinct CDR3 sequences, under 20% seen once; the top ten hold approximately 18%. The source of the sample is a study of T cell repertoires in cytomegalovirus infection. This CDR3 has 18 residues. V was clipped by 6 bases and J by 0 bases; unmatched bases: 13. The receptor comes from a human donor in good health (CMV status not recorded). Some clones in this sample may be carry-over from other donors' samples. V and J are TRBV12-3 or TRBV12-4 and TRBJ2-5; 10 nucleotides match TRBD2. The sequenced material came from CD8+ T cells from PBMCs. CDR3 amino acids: CASSRSGGPRLYQETQYF. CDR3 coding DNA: TGTGCCAGCAGCCGTAGCGGGGGGCCGAGACTGTACCAAGAGACCCAGTACTTC.